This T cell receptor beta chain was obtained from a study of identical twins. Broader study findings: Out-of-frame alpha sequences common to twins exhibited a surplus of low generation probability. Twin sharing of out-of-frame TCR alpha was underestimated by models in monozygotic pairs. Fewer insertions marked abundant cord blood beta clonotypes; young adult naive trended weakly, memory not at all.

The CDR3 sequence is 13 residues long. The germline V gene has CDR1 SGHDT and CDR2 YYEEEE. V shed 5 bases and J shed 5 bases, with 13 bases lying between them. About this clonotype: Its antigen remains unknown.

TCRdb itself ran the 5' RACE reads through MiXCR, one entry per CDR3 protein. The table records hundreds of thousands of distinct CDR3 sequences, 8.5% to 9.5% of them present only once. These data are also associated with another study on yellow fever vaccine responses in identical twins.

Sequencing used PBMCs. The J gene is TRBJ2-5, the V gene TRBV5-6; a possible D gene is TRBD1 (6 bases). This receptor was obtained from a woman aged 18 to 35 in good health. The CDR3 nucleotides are TGTGCCAGCAGTAATACAGGGCGGGAGACCCAGTACTTC. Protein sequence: CASSNTGRETQYF.